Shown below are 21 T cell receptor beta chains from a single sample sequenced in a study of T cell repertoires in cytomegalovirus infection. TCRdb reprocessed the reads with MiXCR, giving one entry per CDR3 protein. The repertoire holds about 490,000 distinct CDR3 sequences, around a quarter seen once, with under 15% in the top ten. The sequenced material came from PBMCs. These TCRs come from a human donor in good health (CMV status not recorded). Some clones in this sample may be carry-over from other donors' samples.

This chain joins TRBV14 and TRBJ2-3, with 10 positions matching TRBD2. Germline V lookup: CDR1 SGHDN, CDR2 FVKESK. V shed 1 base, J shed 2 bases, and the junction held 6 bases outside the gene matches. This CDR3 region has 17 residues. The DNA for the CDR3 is TGTGCCAGCAGCCAAGTTACTAGCGGGATTGCCACAGATACGCAGTATTTT. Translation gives CASSQVTSGIATDTQYF.

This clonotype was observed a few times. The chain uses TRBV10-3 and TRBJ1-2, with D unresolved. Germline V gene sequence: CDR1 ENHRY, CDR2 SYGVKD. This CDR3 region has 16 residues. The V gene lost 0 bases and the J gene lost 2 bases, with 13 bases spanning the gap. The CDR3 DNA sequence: TGTGCCATCAGTGAGTCGCAGCTCCTACTCAACTATGGCTACACCTTC. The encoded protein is CAISESQLLLNYGYTF.

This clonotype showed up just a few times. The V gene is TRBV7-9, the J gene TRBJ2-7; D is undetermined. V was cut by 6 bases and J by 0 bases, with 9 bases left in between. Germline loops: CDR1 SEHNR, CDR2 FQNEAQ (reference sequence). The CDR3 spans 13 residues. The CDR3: CASSSTPSYEQYF. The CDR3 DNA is TGTGCCAGCAGTTCTACACCCTCCTACGAGCAGTACTTC.

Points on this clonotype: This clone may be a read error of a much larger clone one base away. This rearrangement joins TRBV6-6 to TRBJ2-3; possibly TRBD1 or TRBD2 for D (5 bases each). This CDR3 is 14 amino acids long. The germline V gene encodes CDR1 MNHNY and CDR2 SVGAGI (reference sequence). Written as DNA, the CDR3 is TGTGCCAGCCTGGGGACGGGTAGGGGAGATGCGCAGTATTTT. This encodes CASLGTGRGDAQYF.

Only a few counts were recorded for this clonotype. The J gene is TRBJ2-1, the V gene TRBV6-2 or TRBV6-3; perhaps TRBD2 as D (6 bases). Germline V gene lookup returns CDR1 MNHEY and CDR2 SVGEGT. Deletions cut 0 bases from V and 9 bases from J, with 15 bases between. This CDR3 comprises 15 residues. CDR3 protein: CASSYSGGIRAEQFF. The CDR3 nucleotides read TGTGCCAGCAGTTACTCTGGGGGGATCCGGGCTGAGCAGTTCTTC.

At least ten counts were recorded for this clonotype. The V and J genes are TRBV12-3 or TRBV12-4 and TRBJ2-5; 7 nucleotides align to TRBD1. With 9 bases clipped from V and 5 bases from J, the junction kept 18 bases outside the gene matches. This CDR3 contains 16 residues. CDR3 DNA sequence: TGTGCCAGTTCGGCCGGGACAGTAACTTGGGGGGAGACCCAGTACTTC. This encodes CASSAGTVTWGETQYF.

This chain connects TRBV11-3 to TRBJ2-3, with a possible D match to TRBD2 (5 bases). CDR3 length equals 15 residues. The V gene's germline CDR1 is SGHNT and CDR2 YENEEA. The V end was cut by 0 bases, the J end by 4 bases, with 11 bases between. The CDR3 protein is CASSLENGIPDTQYF. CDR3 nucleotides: TGTGCCAGCAGCTTAGAGAACGGGATCCCAGATACGCAGTATTTT. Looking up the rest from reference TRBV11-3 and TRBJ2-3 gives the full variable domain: EAGVVQSPRYKIIEKKQPVAFWCNPISGHNTLYWYLQNLGQGPELLIRYENEEAVDDSQLPKDRFSAERLKGVDSTLKIQPAELGDSAVYLCASSLENGIPDTQYFGPGTRLTVL.

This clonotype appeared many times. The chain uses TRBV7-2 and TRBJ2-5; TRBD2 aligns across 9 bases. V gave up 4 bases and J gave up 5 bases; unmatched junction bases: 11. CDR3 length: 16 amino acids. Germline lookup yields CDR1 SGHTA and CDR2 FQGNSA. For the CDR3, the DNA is TGTGCCAGCAGCTCCCGCTTAGGCGGGAGGGGGGAGACCCAGTACTTC. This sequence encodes CASSSRLGGRGETQYF.

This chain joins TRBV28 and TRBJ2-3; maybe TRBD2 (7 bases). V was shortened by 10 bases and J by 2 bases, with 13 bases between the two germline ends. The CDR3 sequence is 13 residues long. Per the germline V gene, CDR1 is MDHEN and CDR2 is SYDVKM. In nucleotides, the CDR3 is TGTGCCATGGCCGGGGGGCCCACAGATACGCAGTATTTT. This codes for CAMAGGPTDTQYF.

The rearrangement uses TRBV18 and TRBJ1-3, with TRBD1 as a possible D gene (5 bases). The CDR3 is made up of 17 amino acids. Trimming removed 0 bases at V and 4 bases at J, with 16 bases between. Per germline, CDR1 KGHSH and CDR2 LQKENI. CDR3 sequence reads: CASSPPARGISGNTIYF. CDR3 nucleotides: TGTGCCAGCTCACCACCGGCCCGGGGGATCTCCGGAAACACCATATATTTT.

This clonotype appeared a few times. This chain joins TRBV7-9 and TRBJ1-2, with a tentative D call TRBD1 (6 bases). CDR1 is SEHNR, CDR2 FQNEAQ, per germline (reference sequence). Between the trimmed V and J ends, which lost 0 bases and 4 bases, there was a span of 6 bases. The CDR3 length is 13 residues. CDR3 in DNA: TGTGCCAGCAGCTTAGCACAGGGCTATGGCTACACCTTC. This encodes CASSLAQGYGYTF.

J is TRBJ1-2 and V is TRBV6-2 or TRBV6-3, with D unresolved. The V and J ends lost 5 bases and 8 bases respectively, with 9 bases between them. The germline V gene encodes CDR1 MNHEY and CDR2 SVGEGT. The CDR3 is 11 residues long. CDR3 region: CASSDPYGYTF. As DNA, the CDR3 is TGTGCCAGCAGTGATCCCTACGGCTACACCTTC.

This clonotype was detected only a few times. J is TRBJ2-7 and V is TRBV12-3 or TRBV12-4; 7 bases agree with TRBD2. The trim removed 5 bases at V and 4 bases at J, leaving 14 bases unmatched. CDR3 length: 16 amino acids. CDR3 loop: CASSLTWTRMWYEQYF. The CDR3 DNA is TGTGCCAGCAGTCTGACTTGGACTAGAATGTGGTACGAGCAGTACTTC.

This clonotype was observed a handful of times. Here the CDR3 reads CASSEVRAAGSEQFF. The CDR3 bases are TGTGCCAGCAGTGAAGTACGAGCGGCGGGGAGTGAGCAGTTCTTC. The chain has TRBV6-1 and TRBJ2-1; a weak D match, TRBD2 (6 bases). Between the trimmed V and J ends, which lost 1 base and 9 bases, there was a span of 16 bases. The CDR3 sequence is 15 residues long. Germline V gene data show CDR1 as MNHNS and CDR2 as SASEGT.

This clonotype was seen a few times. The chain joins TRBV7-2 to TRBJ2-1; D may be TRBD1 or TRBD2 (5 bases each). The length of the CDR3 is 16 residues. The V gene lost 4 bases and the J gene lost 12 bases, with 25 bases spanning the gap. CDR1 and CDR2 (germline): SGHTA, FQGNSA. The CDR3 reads CASSSLLRVDGTRQFF. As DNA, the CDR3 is TGTGCCAGCAGCTCCCTTCTCCGGGTGGATGGGACGAGGCAGTTCTTC.

The CDR3 loop reads CASSRRQTDTQYF. CDR3 nucleotide sequence: TGTGCCAGCAGTCGTCGACAGACAGATACGCAGTATTTT. This chain connects TRBV12-3 or TRBV12-4 to TRBJ2-3; D may be TRBD1 (5 bases). There are 13 residues in the CDR3. V shed 5 bases and J shed 3 bases, with 9 bases lying between them.

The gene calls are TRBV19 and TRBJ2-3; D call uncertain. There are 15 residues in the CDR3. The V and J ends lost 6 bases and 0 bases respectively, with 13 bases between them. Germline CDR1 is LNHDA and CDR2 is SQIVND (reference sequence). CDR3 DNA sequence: TGTGCCAGTAGAGATCTCCGCCGGAGCACAGATACGCAGTATTTT. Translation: CASRDLRRSTDTQYF.

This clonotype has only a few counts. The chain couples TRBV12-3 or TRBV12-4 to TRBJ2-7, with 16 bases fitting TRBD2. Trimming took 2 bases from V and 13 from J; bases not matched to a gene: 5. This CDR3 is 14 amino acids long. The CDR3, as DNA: TGTGCCAGCAGTTTAATGGGACTAGCGGGAGGGCCATACTTC. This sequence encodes CASSLMGLAGGPYF.

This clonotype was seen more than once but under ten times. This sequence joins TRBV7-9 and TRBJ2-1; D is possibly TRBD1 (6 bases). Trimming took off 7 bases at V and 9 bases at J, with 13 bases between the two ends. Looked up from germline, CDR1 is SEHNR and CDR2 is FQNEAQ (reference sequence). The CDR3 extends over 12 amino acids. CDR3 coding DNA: TGTGCCAGCACCCTTCGAGGGGGTGAGCAGTTCTTC. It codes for CASTLRGGEQFF.

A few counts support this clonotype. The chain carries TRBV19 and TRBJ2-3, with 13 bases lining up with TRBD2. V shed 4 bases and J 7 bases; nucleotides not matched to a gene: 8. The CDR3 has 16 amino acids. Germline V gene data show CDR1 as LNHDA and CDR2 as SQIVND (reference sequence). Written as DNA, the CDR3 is TGTGCCAGTAGTAATGGACTAGCGGGAGACAAGTATACGCAGTATTTT. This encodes CASSNGLAGDKYTQYF.

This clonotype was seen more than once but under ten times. In DNA form, the CDR3 reads TGTGCCAGCAGCCCCGGTTGGGCGGTCTCTGAAGCTTTCTTT. Protein sequence: CASSPGWAVSEAFF. This chain connects TRBV7-2 to TRBJ1-1; D is ambiguous. Germline V gene sequence: CDR1 SGHTA, CDR2 FQGNSA. The CDR3 runs to 14 residues. V shed 5 bases and J shed 6 bases, with 16 bases lying between them. The full variable domain, with the rest looked up from reference TRBV7-2 and TRBJ1-1, is GAGVSQSPSNKVTEKGKDVELRCDPISGHTALYWYRQSLGQGLEFLIYFQGNSAPDKSGLPSDRFSAERTGGSVSTLTIQRTQQEDSAVYLCASSPGWAVSEAFFGQGTRLTVV.